Described below is a single T cell receptor beta chain sequence and its context. What it binds is unknown. Coverage ceases 3 residues before the CDR3 finishes, and the germline J gene fills in the end. This sample stems from a study of T cells in women clearing cervical HPV infection. Study context: Cases: HPV16-related CIN3 or worse on histology, 2 invasive cancers.

Study-wide results and limits: Unknown T-cell numbers per sample may underlie the richness differences. CIN3+ cases had significantly higher TCR richness than controls; evenness did not differ.

CDR3 length: 15 residues. Germline V gives CDR1 SGHNT, CDR2 YYREEE (reference sequence). The V end was cut by 6 bases, the J end by 3 bases, with 18 bases between. Generated by immunoSEQ multiplex PCR, the TCRdb table keeps only in-frame clones and is missing some. Recorded for this sample: 13,000 or so clones. The V and J genes are TRBV5-4 and TRBJ1-2; TRBD1 might be the D (6 bases). This clonotype was sampled from a woman between 18 and 70 years old with a cervical HPV16 infection that either progressed to CIN3+ or cleared (not recorded which). Sample: blood buffy coat. CDR3 bases read: TGTGCCAGCAACCCCATGGGGGCATCCCACTATGGC. Translated: CASNPMGASHYG. The CDR3 as a whole reads CASNPMGASHYGYTF.